The 12 T cell receptor beta chains below all came from one sample that was sequenced in a study of vaccination and CD4 T cells after COVID-19. Treatment of the sample: roughly 10-day PBMC culture with coronavirus spike peptide pools or control peptides (ViraFEST assay). CD4+ T cells that had been cultured provided DNA sequenced with the Oncomine TCR Beta short-read assay. TCRdb fed the PCR reads into MiXCR, producing one record per CDR3 protein. The sample contains some 13,000 distinct CDR3 sequences, less than 50% of which appear only once. Their cognate antigens are unknown. Material: CD4+ T cells from blood, cultured in vitro. The receptors come from a human donor who had recovered from COVID-19.

The rearrangement links TRBV24-1 to TRBJ2-6; 8 bases map to TRBD1. Germline V gene data show CDR1 as KGHDR and CDR2 as SFDVKD. The CDR3 extends over 16 amino acids. Trimming took 4 bases from V and 4 from J; bases not matched to a gene: 5. This chain's CDR3 is CATSDGDRRGANVLTF. Written as DNA, the CDR3 is TGTGCCACCAGTGACGGGGACAGGCGCGGGGCCAACGTCCTGACTTTC.

This clonotype was picked up a small number of times. The CDR3 nucleotides are TGTGCCAGCCACTCGATTGATCGGGGGTACTATGGCTACACCTTC. The encoded protein is CASHSIDRGYYGYTF. This chain connects TRBV5-4 to TRBJ1-2, with D perhaps matching TRBD1 (5 bases). Looked up from germline, CDR1 is SGHNT and CDR2 is YYREEE (reference sequence). Trimming took 7 bases from V and 3 from J, leaving 19 bases between them. The CDR3 has 15 amino acids.

This clonotype has a handful of counts. This chain uses TRBV12-3 or TRBV12-4 with TRBJ2-5, with a tentative D call TRBD2 (5 bases). The CDR3 consists of 14 residues. V gave up 3 bases and J gave up 4 bases, with 12 bases separating them. In DNA, the CDR3 is TGTGCCAGCAGTTTCCCGACGGGAAGAGAGACCCAGTACTTC. Its translation: CASSFPTGRETQYF.

This clonotype turned up a few times. The genes are TRBV5-6 and TRBJ2-5, with a possible D match to TRBD1 (6 bases). The CDR3 is 13 residues long. The germline V and J ends were trimmed by 10 bases and 2 bases, with 15 bases remaining between them. Germline V gene lookup returns CDR1 SGHDT and CDR2 YYEEEE. The DNA of the CDR3 is TGTGCCTATAGGCACAGGGCGCAAGAGACCCAGTACTTC. Amino acid sequence: CAYRHRAQETQYF.

This clonotype came up a few times. The chain combines TRBV7-9 with TRBJ1-1, with 8 bases aligning to TRBD1. Germline trimming cut 5 bases from V and 2 bases from J; bases unmatched to any gene: 7. This CDR3 spans 15 amino acids. Germline V CDR1 and CDR2: SEHNR, FQNEAQ (reference sequence). The DNA for the CDR3 is TGTGCCAGCAGCGCACGTGGACAGGGCAACACTGAAGCTTTCTTT. This encodes CASSARGQGNTEAFF.

In nucleotides, the CDR3 is TGTGCCAGCACCCTGGATCAAAACATTCAGTACTTC. Amino acid sequence: CASTLDQNIQYF. The V and J genes are TRBV2 and TRBJ2-4; D gene uncertain. Germline-derived CDR1 and CDR2 are SNHLY and FYNNEI. V shed 7 bases and J shed 5 bases, with 9 bases lying between them. This CDR3 spans 12 amino acids.

The sample holds a few counts of this clonotype. The rearrangement joins TRBV6-5 to TRBJ1-3, with 7 bases that match TRBD1. Trimming at V came to 4 bases and at J to 4 bases, leaving 4 bases not matched to a gene. Germline CDR1 MNHEY, CDR2 SVGAGI. This CDR3 has 14 residues. CDR3 sequence: CASSLGGEGNTIYF. DNA for the CDR3: TGTGCCAGCAGTTTAGGGGGCGAAGGAAACACCATATATTTT.

This chain links TRBV24-1 with TRBJ2-1; 8 nucleotides match TRBD2. J lost 8 bases, V lost 3 bases, and 11 bases had no gene match. This CDR3 comprises 16 residues. Germline V lookup: CDR1 KGHDR, CDR2 SFDVKD. Written as DNA, the CDR3 is TGTGCCACCAGTGATCCTCCAGCGGGAGAGGGCGATGAGCAGTTCTTC. Translation: CATSDPPAGEGDEQFF.

The chain recombines TRBV28 with TRBJ1-1; D is unclear. Trimming took off 5 bases at V and 4 bases at J, with 14 bases between the two ends. The CDR3 has 14 residues. The germline V gene encodes CDR1 MDHEN and CDR2 SYDVKM. The chain's CDR3 is CASSHRPKGTEAFF. CDR3 sequence (DNA): TGTGCCAGCAGTCACCGACCCAAAGGCACTGAAGCTTTCTTT.

This chain uses TRBV20-1 with TRBJ2-5; 8 nucleotides match TRBD2. Germline loops: CDR1 DFQATT, CDR2 SNEGSKA (reference sequence). The V segment lost 7 bases and the J segment 1 base; nucleotides outside the gene matches: 11. This CDR3 has 15 residues. CDR3 loop: CSGRTGTSAQETQYF. The CDR3 coding sequence is TGCAGTGGGAGAACCGGGACTAGTGCCCAAGAGACCCAGTACTTC.

This clonotype showed up just once. The chain couples TRBV20-1 to TRBJ2-1; 13 bases fit TRBD2. The CDR3 has 18 residues. V shed 4 bases, J shed 1 base, and the junction held 10 bases outside the gene matches. Germline-derived CDR1 and CDR2 are DFQATT and SNEGSKA (reference sequence). CDR3 in amino acids: CSAIVGLAGPASYNEQFF. The CDR3 DNA reads as TGCAGTGCTATAGTGGGACTAGCGGGGCCTGCTTCCTACAATGAGCAGTTCTTC.

The chain is built from TRBV25-1 and TRBJ1-3, with D unresolved. The CDR3 runs 17 residues. Per the germline V gene, CDR1 is MGHDK and CDR2 is SYGVNS. Between the trimmed V and J ends, which lost 2 bases and 4 bases, there was a span of 18 bases. In DNA, the CDR3 is TGTGCCAGCAGTGAAGAAGGCGGCCCGGGGAGAGGAAACACCATATATTTT. Translation gives CASSEEGGPGRGNTIYF.